One sample yielded the 5 T cell receptor beta chains listed below, sequenced in a study of T cells in Graves' hyperthyroidism and ophthalmopathy (dated by TCRdb to about 2019). Library generation was performed with multiplex PCR. Sequencing used an Illumina HiSeq 2000. Amplification of TCR beta CDR3 regions was carried out from RNA transcripts. A first-round RT-PCR of the TCR CDR3 used the HTBI primer set with the Qiagen OneStep RT-PCR kit. TCRdb passed the public sequencing reads through fastp at Q25 and MiXCR, retaining productive beta sequences. Rows are combined by CDR3 protein, so each entry shows the most common genes and DNA. This sample is represented by 600,000 to 650,000 distinct CDR3 sequences; less than 25% of them were singletons. Together, the top ten hold roughly 30% of the sample. Material for sequencing was blood. These receptors all stem from a man aged 25 to 40 with Graves' ophthalmopathy.

About this clonotype itself: A read error is likely, as this CDR3 ends without the conserved phenylalanine or tryptophan. The gene calls are TRBV18 and TRBJ1-2, with D possibly matching TRBD1 (5 bases). The CDR3 extends over 15 amino acids. Germline CDR1 reads KGHSH; CDR2 reads LQKENI. Trimming removed 2 bases from V and 4 bases from J, with 14 bases in between. In DNA form, the CDR3 reads TGTGCCAGCTCACCAGGGAGGGGACCCTCCTATGGCTACACCTCC. This translates into CASSPGRGPSYGYTS.

The rearrangement joins TRBV4-1 to TRBJ2-5; D gene uncertain. Trimming removed 1 base at V and 3 bases at J, with 9 bases between. This CDR3 is 14 amino acids long. Germline V gives CDR1 MGHRA, CDR2 YSYEKL. CDR3 sequence: CASSQGPREETQYF. The CDR3 DNA sequence: TGCGCCAGCAGCCAAGGACCTAGGGAAGAGACCCAGTACTTC.

This clonotype was observed a few times. The DNA for the CDR3 is TGTGCCAGCAGTCGTCTTGGGAGTCTAGCGGGAGGGCCGGTAACCGACGAGCAGTACTTC. This sequence encodes CASSRLGSLAGGPVTDEQYF. This rearrangement joins TRBV6-1 to TRBJ2-7; 12 bases line up with TRBD2. There are 20 residues in the CDR3. Germline V gene data show CDR1 as MNHNS and CDR2 as SASEGT. V gave up 5 bases and J gave up 5 bases; unmatched junction bases: 22.

The chain employs TRBV28 and TRBJ2-2; a possible D gene is TRBD1 (6 bases). Germline values: CDR1 MDHEN, CDR2 SYDVKM. The CDR3 runs 18 residues. Trimming removed 5 bases at V and 4 bases at J, with 23 bases between. The CDR3 region is CASSPRGSARQRTGELFF. In nucleotides, the CDR3 is TGTGCCAGCAGTCCCAGGGGTAGCGCACGCCAGCGCACCGGGGAGCTGTTTTTT.

As regards this clonotype: Given a much more abundant clone one base away, this may be a read error. This chain's CDR3 is CASSQARGTTDTQYF. Here the CDR3 DNA reads TGTGCCAGCAGCCAAGCCAGGGGAACCACAGATACGCAGTATTTT. The rearrangement joins TRBV3-1 to TRBJ2-3, with D possibly being TRBD1 (6 bases). CDR3 length equals 15 residues. Germline CDR1 LGHDT, CDR2 YNNKEL (reference sequence). V was cut by 1 base and J by 2 bases, with 10 bases left in between.